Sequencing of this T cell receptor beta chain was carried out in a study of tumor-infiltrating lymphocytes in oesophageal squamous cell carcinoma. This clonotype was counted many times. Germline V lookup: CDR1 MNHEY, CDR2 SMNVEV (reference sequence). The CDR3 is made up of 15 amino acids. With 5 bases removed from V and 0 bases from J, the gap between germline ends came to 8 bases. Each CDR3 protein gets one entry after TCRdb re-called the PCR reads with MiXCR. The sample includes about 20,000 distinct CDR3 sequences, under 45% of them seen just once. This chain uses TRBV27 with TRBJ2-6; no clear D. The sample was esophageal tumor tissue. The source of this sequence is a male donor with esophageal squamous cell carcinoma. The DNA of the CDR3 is TGTGCCAGCAGTCCACGGTACTCTGGGGCCAACGTCCTGACTTTC. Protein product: CASSPRYSGANVLTF.